Given below is one T cell receptor (beta chain) in context. After thawing and overnight rest, PBMC were stained with GMM-loaded CD1B tetramer, viability dye and anti-CD3 for sorting. The CD1B tetramers carried C32 glucose monomycolate purified from Rhodococcus equi. Before cryopreservation, the sorted PBMC lost their CD14-expressing monocytes. The sample originates from a study of T cells in tuberculosis. Study-level background: T cells were selected with CD1B tetramers loaded with glucose monomycolate.

No alpha-beta pairing information exists for these sequences. Here immunoSEQ multiplex PCR was the method, and the copy in TCRdb shows in-frame clones only, minus some. The data show around 60,000 clones, about 86% seen once. CDR3 length equals 15 residues. V lost 6 bases, J lost 7 bases, and 21 bases lay in between. Germline V lookup: CDR1 MNHEY, CDR2 SMNVEV (reference sequence). The chain joins TRBV27 to TRBJ1-2; D might be TRBD1 (5 bases). The specimen sequenced was CD1b-GMM tetramer-negative cells sorted from PBMCs. The TCR sequence derives from an adult woman with latent tuberculosis. This CDR3 is CASRGVGRSDRGYTF. CDR3 DNA: TGTGCCAGCAGAGGGGTCGGCAGGAGTGATCGTGGCTACACCTTC.